These T cell receptor beta chains were read from a single sample in a study of T cell responses to AZD1222 COVID-19 vaccine. Produced via immunoSEQ multiplex PCR; TCRdb's table is partial and in-frame only. The sample has 70,000 to 95,000 clones; 85% to 90% are singletons. The material sequenced was peripheral blood, taken 28 days after the second AZD1222 dose. The receptors were sampled from an adult who received the AZD1222 COVID-19 vaccine. Each CDR3 is given without its conserved first and last residue. Fields, in order: CDR3 protein, V gene, J gene, D gene. A D gene is named only where the DNA matches it firmly.

CDR3 protein: ASSPPTGVSAEAF
V gene: TRBV5-1
J gene: TRBJ1-1
D gene: TRBD1

CDR3 protein: RTQGIYGYT
V gene: TRBV20-1
J gene: TRBJ1-2
D gene: -

CDR3 protein: ASSLDSANYGYT
V gene: TRBV5-1
J gene: TRBJ1-2
D gene: -

CDR3 protein: ASSFQGSGNTIY
V gene: TRBV7-9
J gene: TRBJ1-3
D gene: -

CDR3 protein: ASSNQGVHGYT
V gene: TRBV19
J gene: TRBJ1-2
D gene: -

CDR3 protein: ASSSRGGTGTEAF
V gene: TRBV5-4
J gene: TRBJ1-1
D gene: TRBD1

CDR3 protein: ASSRADNEKLF
V gene: TRBV18
J gene: TRBJ1-4
D gene: -

CDR3 protein: ATSRQERFEQF
V gene: TRBV15
J gene: TRBJ2-1
D gene: -

CDR3 protein: ASTRSGNTIY
V gene: TRBV19
J gene: TRBJ1-3
D gene: -

CDR3 protein: ASIRGVNYGYT
V gene: TRBV2
J gene: TRBJ1-2
D gene: -

CDR3 protein: ASGNGGEVTEAF
V gene: TRBV6-5
J gene: TRBJ1-1
D gene: -

CDR3 protein: ASSSQPIAGYGYT
V gene: TRBV3-1/TRBV3-2
J gene: TRBJ1-2
D gene: -

CDR3 protein: ASKGHNYGYT
V gene: TRBV23-1
J gene: TRBJ1-2
D gene: -

CDR3 protein: ASSLGWGRNTEAF
V gene: TRBV7-6
J gene: TRBJ1-1
D gene: -

CDR3 protein: AWATGVGETQY
V gene: TRBV30
J gene: TRBJ2-5
D gene: TRBD1

CDR3 protein: ARSSGGLEQY
V gene: TRBV30
J gene: TRBJ2-7
D gene: -

CDR3 protein: ASSPGQSSYNEQF
V gene: TRBV2
J gene: TRBJ2-1
D gene: -

CDR3 protein: ASSSDRVDTGELF
V gene: TRBV5-1
J gene: TRBJ2-2
D gene: TRBD1

CDR3 protein: ASTISGGTSDTQY
V gene: TRBV5-8
J gene: TRBJ2-3
D gene: TRBD2

CDR3 protein: ASSGPRATEAF
V gene: TRBV2
J gene: TRBJ1-1
D gene: -

CDR3 protein: ASSPLEQGGYT
V gene: TRBV18
J gene: TRBJ1-2
D gene: TRBD1

CDR3 protein: ASTGGPNRKYTEAF
V gene: TRBV2
J gene: TRBJ1-1
D gene: -

CDR3 protein: ASSLGVRQPQH
V gene: TRBV7-2
J gene: TRBJ1-5
D gene: -

CDR3 protein: ASSSPRDGLHYGYT
V gene: TRBV5-4
J gene: TRBJ1-2
D gene: -

CDR3 protein: AVRVTDTQY
V gene: TRBV6-5
J gene: TRBJ2-3
D gene: -

CDR3 protein: ASSLGGPWDEQF
V gene: TRBV7-9
J gene: TRBJ2-1
D gene: -

CDR3 protein: ASSDRDTTQY
V gene: TRBV6-1
J gene: TRBJ2-3
D gene: -

CDR3 protein: ASSFTTGSTNEKLF
V gene: TRBV19
J gene: TRBJ1-4
D gene: TRBD1

CDR3 protein: ASRPSGNTIY
V gene: TRBV7-2
J gene: TRBJ1-3
D gene: -

CDR3 protein: ASSPMGTSGSSFGANVLT
V gene: TRBV9
J gene: TRBJ2-6
D gene: TRBD2

CDR3 protein: ASSLGIADTGELF
V gene: TRBV11-2
J gene: TRBJ2-2
D gene: -

CDR3 protein: ASSPQGRQPQH
V gene: TRBV6-5
J gene: TRBJ1-5
D gene: -

CDR3 protein: ASSPRQGAGGELF
V gene: TRBV6-5
J gene: TRBJ2-2
D gene: TRBD1

CDR3 protein: ASSEGWGRSEAF
V gene: TRBV6-1
J gene: TRBJ1-1
D gene: -

CDR3 protein: ASSLSTYEQY
V gene: TRBV12-3/TRBV12-4
J gene: TRBJ2-7
D gene: -

CDR3 protein: ASRNRQGTTNEKLF
V gene: TRBV19
J gene: TRBJ1-4
D gene: TRBD1

CDR3 protein: ASIGTAQSTIY
V gene: TRBV19
J gene: TRBJ1-3
D gene: -

CDR3 protein: ASRAPGLPGAEAF
V gene: TRBV19
J gene: TRBJ1-1
D gene: -

CDR3 protein: ASSMSSGANVLT
V gene: TRBV19
J gene: TRBJ2-6
D gene: -

CDR3 protein: ASSQAGGPADTQY
V gene: TRBV3-1/TRBV3-2
J gene: TRBJ2-3
D gene: TRBD2

CDR3 protein: ASSLPGLIYGYT
V gene: TRBV7-9
J gene: TRBJ1-2
D gene: -

CDR3 protein: ASSQEPNTGELF
V gene: TRBV4-2
J gene: TRBJ2-2
D gene: -

CDR3 protein: AWSTDGGTDTQY
V gene: TRBV30
J gene: TRBJ2-3
D gene: -

CDR3 protein: ASDLGGPTYNEQF
V gene: TRBV2
J gene: TRBJ2-1
D gene: -

CDR3 protein: AIRSPGDNYT
V gene: TRBV10-3
J gene: TRBJ1-2
D gene: -

CDR3 protein: ASSQRQGALNTGELF
V gene: TRBV5-1
J gene: TRBJ2-2
D gene: TRBD1

CDR3 protein: ASSSPGPSYGYT
V gene: TRBV27
J gene: TRBJ1-2
D gene: -

CDR3 protein: ASSPGGTGVTEAF
V gene: TRBV7-3
J gene: TRBJ1-1
D gene: TRBD1

CDR3 protein: ASSLGQGSGNTIY
V gene: TRBV3-1/TRBV3-2
J gene: TRBJ1-3
D gene: TRBD1